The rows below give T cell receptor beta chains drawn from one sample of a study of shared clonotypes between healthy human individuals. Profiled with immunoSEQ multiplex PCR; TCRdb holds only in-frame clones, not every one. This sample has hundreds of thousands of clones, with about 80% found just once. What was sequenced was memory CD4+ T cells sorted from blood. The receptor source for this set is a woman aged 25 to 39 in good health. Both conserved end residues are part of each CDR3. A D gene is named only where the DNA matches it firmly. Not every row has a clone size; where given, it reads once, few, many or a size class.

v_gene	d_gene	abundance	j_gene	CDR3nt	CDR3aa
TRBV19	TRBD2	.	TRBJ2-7	TGTGCCAGTAGTATATTAGCGGGAGGAGACTACGAGCAGTACTTC	CASSILAGGDYEQYF
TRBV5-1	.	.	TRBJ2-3	TGCGCCAGCAGTACGGGGACCCCAGGCAGAGATACGCAGTATTTT	CASSTGTPGRDTQYF
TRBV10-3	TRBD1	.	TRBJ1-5	TGTGCCATCAGCCGGACAGGGGGTGATCAGCCCCAGCATTTT	CAISRTGGDQPQHF
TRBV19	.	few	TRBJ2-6	TGTGCCAGTACCCCAGGGATCTCTGGGGCCAACGTCCTGACTTTC	CASTPGISGANVLTF
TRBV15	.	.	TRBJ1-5	TGTGCCACCAGCAGGGAGGAGGGATTCTTCAATCAGCCCCAGCATTTT	CATSREEGFFNQPQHF
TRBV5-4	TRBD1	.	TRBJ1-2	TGTGCCAGCAGTGAGGACAGGGCTGGCTACACCTTC	CASSEDRAGYTF
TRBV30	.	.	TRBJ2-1	TGTGCCTGGAGTGCGAGGAGTAGCGCCAATGAGCAGTTCTTC	CAWSARSSANEQFF
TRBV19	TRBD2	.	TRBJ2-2	TGTGCCAGCCTTACTGCGGGGGGCGGCGGGGAGCTGTTTTTT	CASLTAGGGGELFF
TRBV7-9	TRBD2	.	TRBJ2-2	TGTGCCAGCAGCTTAGGTAGCGGGGTGAACACCGGGGAGCTGTTTTTT	CASSLGSGVNTGELFF
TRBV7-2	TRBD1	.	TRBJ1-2	TGTGCCAGCAGCTTCGGGACAGGGAGTGTGGGCTACACCTTC	CASSFGTGSVGYTF
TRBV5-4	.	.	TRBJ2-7	TGTGCCAGCAGCCCAGATCGGGATAGGGTCTACGAGCAGTACTTC	CASSPDRDRVYEQYF
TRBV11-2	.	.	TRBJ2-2	TGTGCCAGCAGCTTATTAATTTCCGTGAGGTCCACCGGGGAGCTGTTTTTT	CASSLLISVRSTGELFF
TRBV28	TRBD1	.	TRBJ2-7	TGTGCCAGCAGGGAACAGGGGGCCGCGCGGGAGCAGTACTTC	CASREQGAAREQYF
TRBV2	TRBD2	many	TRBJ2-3	TGTGCCAGCAGCCGAGGGCTAGCGGGAGGGCTGACAGATACGCAGTATTTT	CASSRGLAGGLTDTQYF
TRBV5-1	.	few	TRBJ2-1	TGCGCCAGCAGCTCACTAGATGAGCAGTTCTTC	CASSSLDEQFF
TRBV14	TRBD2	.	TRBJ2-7	TGTGCCAGCAGCCTGGGACTAGCACCTAGTCACGAGCAGTACTTC	CASSLGLAPSHEQYF